The entry below gives a single T cell receptor beta chain sequence along with its context. The entry originates in a study of shared clonotypes between healthy human individuals. The table came from immunoSEQ multiplex PCR; TCRdb's copy has only in-frame clones and leaves some out. The sample contains about 380,000 clones, 90% to 98% of which appear only once. The germline V gene has CDR1 MDHEN and CDR2 SYDVKM. This CDR3 has 13 amino acids. V lost 4 bases, J lost 5 bases, and 11 bases lay in between. The TCR comes from a man aged 25 to 40 in good health. Material: memory CD8+ T cells sorted from blood. Subset reported: CD45RO+ cells pooled with CCR7-negative TemRA cells. The genes are TRBV28 and TRBJ2-5; D not certain. As DNA, the CDR3 is TGTGCCAGCAGTTCCTCCCTCAGTGAGACCCAGTACTTC. Protein product: CASSSSLSETQYF.